Detailed here is one TCR beta chain. The antigen is undetermined. At one end the junction does not follow the germline gene, possibly because of a read error. The CDR3 consists of 13 residues. Germline-derived CDR1 and CDR2 are PRHDT and FYEKMQ (reference sequence). A sample-barcoded 5' primer and a J-beta primer mix were used in a second PCR of about 7 to 12 cycles. Each of the samples gave a minimum of 2.5 million paired-end reads that contained CDR3. MiXCR, applied by TCRdb to the 5' RACE reads, yields one record per CDR3 protein. The sample contains about 600,000 distinct CDR3 sequences, around 48% of which appear only once. The sample originates from a study of blood T cells in healthy people across ages. Whole-study findings and limits: Long-lived donors had more naive CD4+ cells and higher diversity than aged donors.

Healthy Caucasian individuals from Russia aged roughly 6 to 90 were enrolled as donors. The sample comprised blood. V gene TRBV13 combines with J gene TRBJ2-1, with 7 bases aligning to TRBD1. This TCR derives from a man older than 75 in good health. CDR3 loop: CASSNRDSNVQFF. For the CDR3, the DNA is TGTGCCAGCAGCAACCGGGACAGCAATGTGCAGTTCTTC.